The 25 T cell receptor beta chains below all came from one sample that was sequenced in a study of OX40 agonist ivuxolimab in advanced cancers. Method: immunoSEQ multiplex PCR; TCRdb's copy keeps in-frame clones and lacks some. This sample yields 100,000 to 120,000 clones, of which about 92% are seen a single time; less than 0.35% belongs to the top ten. The starting material was CD4+ or CD8+ T cells sorted from blood, obtained in a trial of the OX40 agonist ivuxolimab. These receptors were taken from an adult with an advanced solid tumor such as melanoma, head and neck, liver or kidney cancer.

V is TRBV7-9 and J is TRBJ1-4, with a tentative D call TRBD1 (5 bases). Looked up from germline, CDR1 is SEHNR and CDR2 is FQNEAQ (reference sequence). CDR3 length: 14 amino acids. V was shortened by 3 bases and J by 5 bases, with 10 bases between the two germline ends. CDR3 DNA sequence: TGTGCCAGCAGCTTGGGGGGGATGAATGAAAAACTGTTTTTT. This translates into CASSLGGMNEKLFF.

The genes are TRBV5-1 and TRBJ1-1, with 7 bases fitting TRBD1. CDR3 size: 18 residues. V was pared by 2 bases and J by 0 bases, with 13 bases of the junction left unmatched. The germline gives CDR1 SGHRS, CDR2 YFSETQ. The CDR3 region has the DNA TGCGCCAGCAGCTTATACAAACAGGGGTCACGTTTGAACACTGAAGCTTTCTTT. As protein: CASSLYKQGSRLNTEAFF.

The chain combines TRBV27 with TRBJ1-4; tentative D call: TRBD1 (5 bases). This CDR3 comprises 12 residues. V lost 5 bases to trimming and J lost 11 bases, with 12 bases between them. Germline lookup yields CDR1 MNHEY and CDR2 SMNVEV (reference sequence). For the CDR3, the DNA is TGTGCCAGCAGTCCCCAGGGAGGGAAACTGTTTTTT. Protein: CASSPQGGKLFF. The variable domain in full, completed from reference TRBV27 and TRBJ1-4, reads EAQVTQNPRYLITVTGKKLTVTCSQNMNHEYMSWYRQDPGLGLRQIYYSMNVEVTDKGDVPEGYKVSRKEKRNFPLILESPSPNQTSLYFCASSPQGGKLFFGSGTQLSVL.

This clone has just a few counts. The chain is built from TRBV7-2 and TRBJ2-7, with D maybe TRBD1 (6 bases). Germline V CDR1 and CDR2: SGHTA, FQGNSA. There are 14 residues in the CDR3. Trimming stripped 3 bases from V and 3 bases from J, with 12 bases between. The CDR3 protein is CASSFGGRVYEQYF. The CDR3 DNA reads TGTGCCAGCAGCTTTGGGGGCAGGGTCTACGAGCAGTACTTC.

This rearrangement joins TRBV18 to TRBJ2-6; D possibly corresponds to TRBD1 (5 bases). CDR1 and CDR2 (germline): KGHSH, LQKENI. Trimming took off 5 bases at V and 4 bases at J, with 9 bases between the two ends. There are 14 residues in the CDR3. This CDR3 reads CASSIGAGANVLTF. DNA for the CDR3: TGTGCCAGCTCAATAGGGGCCGGGGCCAACGTCCTGACTTTC.

J is TRBJ2-5 and V is TRBV5-1; 7 bases line up with TRBD2. The CDR3 spans 13 residues. CDR1 SGHRS and CDR2 YFSETQ come from the germline V gene. Trimming cost V 5 bases and J 7 bases; bases outside gene matches: 8. CDR3 coding DNA: TGCGCCAGCAGGGAGCGGGGTGAGGGGACCCAGTACTTC. This sequence encodes CASRERGEGTQYF.

The count of this clone is one. The V and J genes are TRBV19 and TRBJ2-7; the D is unclear. The CDR3 length is 16 residues. CDR1 and CDR2 (germline): LNHDA, SQIVND (reference sequence). Trimming pared 4 bases from V and 4 bases from J, leaving 20 bases between. The chain's CDR3 is CASSKAQKAVGYEQYF. CDR3 bases: TGTGCCAGTAGTAAGGCCCAGAAGGCGGTAGGGTACGAGCAGTACTTC.

The CDR3 sequence is CASSIELPDTQYF. CDR3 nucleotides: TGTGCCAGTAGTATTGAACTCCCAGATACGCAGTATTTT. V gene TRBV19 combines with J gene TRBJ2-3, with D unclear. There are 13 residues in the CDR3. V shed 3 bases and J shed 4 bases, with 8 bases lying between them. Germline-derived CDR1 and CDR2 are LNHDA and SQIVND (reference sequence).

The V gene is TRBV28, the J gene TRBJ1-3; D is undetermined. This CDR3 is built from 16 residues. Germline CDR1 and CDR2: MDHEN and SYDVKM. V dropped 5 bases and J dropped 2 bases, with 16 bases sitting between them. CDR3 nucleotide sequence: TGTGCCAGCAGTCCTGGTGGAGAAACGGCTGGAAACACCATATATTTT. This encodes CASSPGGETAGNTIYF. The full variable domain, in which reference TRBV28 and TRBJ1-3 provide the parts outside the CDR3, is DVKVTQSSRYLVKRTGEKVFLECVQDMDHENMFWYRQDPGLGLRLIYFSYDVKMKEKGDIPEGYSVSREKKERFSLILESASTNQTSMYLCASSPGGETAGNTIYFGEGSWLTVV.

The chain couples TRBV7-2 to TRBJ2-5, with TRBD2 matching over 7 bases. V dropped 5 bases and J dropped 2; count of bases not matched to a gene: 8. The CDR3 totals 15 residues. Per germline, CDR1 SGHTA and CDR2 FQGNSA. CDR3 sequence: CASSTKTLAQETQYF. The DNA of the CDR3 is TGTGCCAGCAGCACTAAAACACTAGCGCAAGAGACCCAGTACTTC.

This chain joins TRBV14 and TRBJ2-2, with D possibly TRBD2 on 6 matching bases. The CDR3 covers 15 residues. Germline V CDR1 and CDR2: SGHDN, FVKESK. The germline V and J ends were trimmed by 2 bases and 6 bases, with 13 bases remaining between them. The CDR3 is CASSQNWGGPGELFF. Written as DNA, the CDR3 is TGTGCCAGCAGCCAAAATTGGGGAGGTCCCGGGGAGCTGTTTTTT.

The chain employs TRBV7-9 and TRBJ1-1; perhaps TRBD1 as D (5 bases). From germline, CDR1 is SEHNR and CDR2 FQNEAQ (reference sequence). The germline V and J ends were trimmed by 5 bases and 4 bases, with 14 bases remaining between them. The CDR3 covers 14 residues. The CDR3 DNA is TGTGCCAGCAGCGGGGGGGAGAGGAGCACTGAAGCTTTCTTT. Translation gives CASSGGERSTEAFF.

A remark on this clone: At the DNA level, this CDR3 is encoded by other sequences in the same sample as well. The chain recombines TRBV5-4 with TRBJ2-5; D remains unclear. Trimming took 0 bases from V and 1 from J, leaving 7 bases between them. Germline V CDR1 and CDR2: SGHNT, YYREEE (reference sequence). This CDR3 region has 14 residues. The CDR3 sequence: CASSLGGGQETQYF. The CDR3 nucleotides read TGTGCCAGCAGCTTGGGCGGCGGCCAAGAGACCCAGTACTTC.

The rearrangement uses TRBV9 and TRBJ2-7; 7 bases match TRBD2. The V gene end was trimmed by 0 bases and the J gene end by 0 bases; junction bases not matched to a gene: 3. This CDR3 has 15 residues. Germline CDR1 is SGDLS and CDR2 is YYNGEE. The CDR3 DNA reads TGTGCCAGCAGCGTAGCTCCTAGCGGCTCCTACGAGCAGTACTTC. Its protein product is CASSVAPSGSYEQYF.

The chain recombines TRBV18 with TRBJ1-3, with unresolved D. This CDR3 region has 17 residues. Germline CDR1 and CDR2: KGHSH and LQKENI. The V gene lost 3 bases and the J gene lost 0 bases, with 15 bases spanning the gap. The CDR3 sequence: CASSPRLFRSSGNTIYF. The DNA for the CDR3 is TGTGCCAGCTCACCGCGGCTTTTTCGGAGCTCTGGAAACACCATATATTTT.

The chain recombines TRBV5-1 with TRBJ1-4; D gene ambiguous. Trimming shortened V by 2 bases and J by 8 bases, and 13 bases separated the two germline ends. This CDR3 region has 14 residues. The germline V gene encodes CDR1 SGHRS and CDR2 YFSETQ. Written as DNA, the CDR3 is TGCGCCAGCAGCTTAACCATCATGGGCGAAAAACTGTTTTTT. Its protein product is CASSLTIMGEKLFF.

This chain connects TRBV7-8 to TRBJ2-2, with D tentatively TRBD1 (5 bases). The V gene's germline CDR1 is SGHVS and CDR2 FQNEAQ. Deletions cut 2 bases from V and 3 bases from J, with 10 bases between. The length of the CDR3 is 15 residues. Here the CDR3 DNA reads TGTGCCAGCAGCTTACACGACAGTTACACCGGGGAGCTGTTTTTT. Its protein product is CASSLHDSYTGELFF. Full variable domain (rest looked up from reference TRBV7-8 and TRBJ2-2): GAGVSQSPRYKVAKRGQDVALRCDPISGHVSLFWYQQALGQGPEFLTYFQNEAQLDKSGLPSDRFFAERPEGSVSTLKIQRTQQEDSAVYLCASSLHDSYTGELFFGEGSRLTVL.

This sequence joins TRBV20-1 and TRBJ1-2; D is undetermined. The CDR3 consists of 11 residues. Looked up from germline, CDR1 is DFQATT and CDR2 is SNEGSKA (reference sequence). V shed 0 bases and J shed 2 bases, with 1 base lying between them. In DNA, the CDR3 is TGCAGTGCTAGAGAAAACTATGGCTACACCTTC. This translates into CSARENYGYTF.

The chain is built from TRBV19 and TRBJ2-3, with a weak D call TRBD2 (5 bases). The CDR3 sequence is 15 residues long. CDR1 is LNHDA, CDR2 SQIVND, per germline (reference sequence). Trimming shortened V by 7 bases and J by 0 bases, and 14 bases separated the two germline ends. In DNA, the CDR3 is TGTGCCAGTACCGCTTCGGGGATAAGCACAGATACGCAGTATTTT. Translated, it gives CASTASGISTDTQYF.

The chain joins TRBV27 to TRBJ2-2; D possibly corresponds to TRBD1 (6 bases). The CDR3 has 14 amino acids. V was cut by 6 bases and J by 7 bases, with 15 bases left in between. Germline assignment: CDR1 MNHEY and CDR2 SMNVEV (reference sequence). The chain's CDR3 is CASREDSWDGELFF. DNA of the CDR3: TGTGCCAGCAGGGAGGACAGTTGGGACGGGGAGCTGTTTTTT.

This clone was seen once. The J gene is TRBJ1-5, the V gene TRBV15, with D unclear. V lost 0 bases and J 4 bases, leaving 16 bases between the germline ends. Germline CDR1 and CDR2: LNHNV and YYDKDF (reference sequence). The CDR3 covers 17 residues. CDR3 nucleotide sequence: TGTGCCACCAGCAGAGAAAGACTCCCCACGGCAAATCAGCCCCAGCATTTT. This sequence encodes CATSRERLPTANQPQHF.

The chain links TRBV6-1 to TRBJ2-5; the match to TRBD2 covers 9 bases. Trimming removed 6 bases from V and 5 bases from J; junction bases left unmatched: 1. Germline V gene lookup returns CDR1 MNHNS and CDR2 SASEGT. This CDR3 spans 12 amino acids. CDR3 region: CASRGLAETQYF. The CDR3 nucleotides are TGTGCCAGCAGGGGACTAGCCGAGACCCAGTACTTC.

The V gene is TRBV7-6, the J gene TRBJ1-4; possible D gene TRBD1, 6 bases. Trimming shortened V by 2 bases and J by 3 bases, and 16 bases separated the two germline ends. There are 17 residues in the CDR3. Germline lookup yields CDR1 SGHVS and CDR2 FNYEAQ. The CDR3 here is CASSLRLRGAANEKLFF. The CDR3 region has the DNA TGTGCCAGCAGCTTAAGGTTGCGGGGGGCGGCTAATGAAAAACTGTTTTTT.

This clone appeared a single time. This chain links TRBV6-6 with TRBJ1-1; D remains ambiguous. The V end was cut by 3 bases, the J end by 6 bases, with 5 bases between. This CDR3 has 11 amino acids. Looked up from germline, CDR1 is MNHNY and CDR2 is SVGAGI (reference sequence). The CDR3 region is CASSYWAEAFF. CDR3 DNA sequence: TGTGCCAGCAGTTATTGGGCTGAAGCTTTCTTT.

This rearrangement joins TRBV7-9 to TRBJ2-5, with 9 nucleotides matching TRBD2. The junction had 8 bases not matched to a gene; V was cut back by 1 base and J by 5 bases. This CDR3 is built from 16 residues. CDR1 and CDR2 (germline): SEHNR, FQNEAQ (reference sequence). CDR3 protein: CASSLDVAGARETQYF. The CDR3 nucleotides are TGTGCCAGCAGCTTAGACGTAGCGGGGGCCCGGGAGACCCAGTACTTC.